The next 10 T cell receptor beta chains were all read from a single sample in a study of blood T cell repertoires in COVID-19. TCRdb's table, derived via immunoSEQ multiplex PCR, lists solely in-frame clones and lacks some. The sample consists of 390,000 or so clones, approximately 87% of them appearing once. Sequencing was carried out using PBMCs or T cells enriched from blood (not recorded which). These receptors came from a woman aged 45-65 years who had recovered from COVID-19.

The gene calls are TRBV7-2 and TRBJ2-1; D unresolved. Germline lookup yields CDR1 SGHTA and CDR2 FQGNSA. The V end was cut by 1 base, the J end by 10 bases, with 11 bases between. This CDR3 region has 13 residues. The CDR3 nucleotides read TGTGCCAGCAGCTTAGGTAGCTTAAAGGAGCAGTTCTTC. The encoded protein is CASSLGSLKEQFF.

This sequence joins TRBV7-8 and TRBJ1-2; D ambiguous. Per the germline V gene, CDR1 is SGHVS and CDR2 is FQNEAQ. The CDR3 is 15 residues long. V was cut by 1 base and J by 8 bases, with 17 bases left in between. The chain's CDR3 is CASSLVGRERWGYTF. CDR3 sequence (DNA): TGTGCCAGCAGCTTAGTGGGGAGGGAAAGGTGGGGCTACACCTTC.

The gene calls are TRBV28 and TRBJ2-7, with 8 bases identical to TRBD1. The CDR3 extends over 15 amino acids. CDR1 MDHEN and CDR2 SYDVKM come from the germline V gene. V shed 4 bases and J 3 bases; nucleotides not matched to a gene: 8. CDR3 coding DNA: TGTGCCAGCAGTTCTGCCGGGACAGGAGGCTACGAGCAGTACTTC. Translation gives CASSSAGTGGYEQYF.

The chain carries TRBV7-6 and TRBJ1-6; D call uncertain. Per the germline V gene, CDR1 is SGHVS and CDR2 is FNYEAQ. V shed 4 bases and J shed 0 bases, with 16 bases lying between them. The CDR3 runs 18 residues. Here the CDR3 reads CASSSPAGGSSYNSPLHF. In DNA form, the CDR3 reads TGTGCCAGCAGCTCTCCCGCGGGAGGAAGCTCCTATAATTCACCCCTCCACTTT.

This clone was found a few times. J is TRBJ1-3 and V is TRBV6-1; D is undetermined. Germline lookup yields CDR1 MNHNS and CDR2 SASEGT. V lost 3 bases and J lost 0, with 9 bases in between. The CDR3 runs to 15 residues. The CDR3 protein is CASSEYPSSGNTIYF. As DNA, the CDR3 is TGTGCCAGCAGTGAGTACCCGAGCTCTGGAAACACCATATATTTT.

V and J are TRBV7-9 and TRBJ1-5; tentatively, D is TRBD1 (6 bases). V was pared by 3 bases and J by 5 bases, with 11 bases between. This CDR3 has 14 residues. The germline V gene encodes CDR1 SEHNR and CDR2 FQNEAQ (reference sequence). The CDR3: CASSFWGLDQPQHF. The DNA of the CDR3 is TGTGCCAGCAGCTTTTGGGGGCTGGATCAGCCCCAGCATTTT.

The chain combines TRBV10-3 with TRBJ1-3; 8 bases map to TRBD1. The CDR3 covers 16 residues. V shed 10 bases, J shed 0 bases, and the junction held 11 bases outside the gene matches. Germline values: CDR1 ENHRY, CDR2 SYGVKD. The CDR3 DNA is TGTGCCACGAAGGACAGGGCGAACCACTCTGGAAACACCATATATTTT. Its translation is CATKDRANHSGNTIYF.

The chain couples TRBV13 to TRBJ1-2; D is ambiguous. Trimming stripped 7 bases from V and 8 bases from J, with 11 bases between. The V gene's germline CDR1 is PRHDT and CDR2 FYEKMQ (reference sequence). The CDR3 runs 11 residues. Written as DNA, the CDR3 is TGTGCCAGCATTTCCGCGGGAGGCTACACCTTC. Encoded protein: CASISAGGYTF. Supplemented by reference TRBV13 and TRBJ1-2, the full variable domain reads AAGVIQSPRHLIKEKRETATLKCYPIPRHDTVYWYQQGPGQDPQFLISFYEKMQSDKGSIPDRFSAQQFSDYHSELNMSSLELGDSALYFCASISAGGYTFGSGTRLTVV.

This chain connects TRBV19 to TRBJ1-3; maybe TRBD1 (6 bases). This CDR3 comprises 15 residues. V gave up 5 bases and J gave up 3 bases, with 14 bases separating them. CDR1 is LNHDA, CDR2 SQIVND, per germline (reference sequence). The CDR3 sequence: CASSPGASGGNTIYF. Written as DNA, the CDR3 is TGTGCCAGTAGTCCAGGGGCGAGCGGTGGAAACACCATATATTTT.

V is TRBV28 and J is TRBJ1-5; D not certain. This CDR3 has 13 residues. The germline gives CDR1 MDHEN, CDR2 SYDVKM. With 5 bases removed from V and 9 bases from J, the gap between germline ends came to 14 bases. CDR3 in amino acids: CASSKPPPGPQHF. As DNA, the CDR3 is TGTGCCAGCAGTAAGCCCCCTCCCGGGCCCCAGCATTTT.